This TCR beta chain was documented in a study of OX40 agonist ivuxolimab in advanced cancers. Study-level information: Hepatocellular carcinoma, melanoma, renal cell or head and neck cancer was diagnosed in the dose-escalation patients.

This table comes from immunoSEQ multiplex PCR, and its TCRdb copy is limited to in-frame clones, with some not included. Altogether some 28,000 clones are present, around 85% being singletons, with the ten largest covering 28%. With V trimmed by 3 bases and J by 6 bases, 1 base remained unmatched. Germline V CDR1 and CDR2: MNHEY, SMNVEV (reference sequence). The CDR3 consists of 14 residues. The V gene is TRBV27, the J gene TRBJ2-7; TRBD2 matches 14 bases. The sequencing used CD4+ or CD8+ T cells sorted from blood, collected in a trial of the OX40 agonist ivuxolimab. This clonotype originated in an adult with an advanced solid tumor such as melanoma, head and neck, liver or kidney cancer. The chain's CDR3 is CASSFGLAGGEQYF. As DNA, the CDR3 is TGTGCCAGCAGTTTCGGACTAGCGGGGGGCGAGCAGTACTTC.